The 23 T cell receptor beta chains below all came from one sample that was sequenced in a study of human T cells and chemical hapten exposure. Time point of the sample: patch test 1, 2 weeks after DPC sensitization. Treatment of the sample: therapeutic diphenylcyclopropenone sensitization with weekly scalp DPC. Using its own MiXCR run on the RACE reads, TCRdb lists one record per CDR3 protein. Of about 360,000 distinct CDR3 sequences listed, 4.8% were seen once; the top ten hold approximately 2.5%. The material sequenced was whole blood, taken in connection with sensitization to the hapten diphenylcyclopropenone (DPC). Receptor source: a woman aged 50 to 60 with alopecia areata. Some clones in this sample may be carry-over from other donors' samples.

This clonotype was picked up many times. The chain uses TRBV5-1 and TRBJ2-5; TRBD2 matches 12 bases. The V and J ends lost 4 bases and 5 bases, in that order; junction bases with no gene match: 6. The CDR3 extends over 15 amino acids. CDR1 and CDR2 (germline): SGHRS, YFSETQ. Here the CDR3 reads CASSAGTSGLETQYF. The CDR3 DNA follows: TGCGCCAGCAGCGCCGGGACTAGCGGGCTGGAGACCCAGTACTTC.

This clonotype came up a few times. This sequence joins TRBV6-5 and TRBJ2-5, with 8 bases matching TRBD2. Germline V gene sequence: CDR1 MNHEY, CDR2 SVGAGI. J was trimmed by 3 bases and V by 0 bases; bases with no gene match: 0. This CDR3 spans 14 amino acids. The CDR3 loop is CASSYSSGKETQYF. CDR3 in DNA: TGTGCCAGCAGTTACTCTAGCGGGAAAGAGACCCAGTACTTC.

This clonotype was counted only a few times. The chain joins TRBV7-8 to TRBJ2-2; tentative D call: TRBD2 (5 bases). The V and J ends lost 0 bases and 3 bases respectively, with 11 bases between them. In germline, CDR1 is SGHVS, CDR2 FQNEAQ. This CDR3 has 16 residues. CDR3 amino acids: CASSLARPGYTGELFF. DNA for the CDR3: TGTGCCAGCAGCTTAGCAAGGCCGGGATACACCGGGGAGCTGTTTTTT.

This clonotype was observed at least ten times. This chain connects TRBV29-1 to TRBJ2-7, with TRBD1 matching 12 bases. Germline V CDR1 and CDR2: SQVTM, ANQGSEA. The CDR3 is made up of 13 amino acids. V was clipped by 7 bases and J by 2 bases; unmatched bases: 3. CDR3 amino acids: CSARDRGPYEQYF. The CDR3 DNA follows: TGCAGCGCAAGGGACAGGGGGCCCTACGAGCAGTACTTC.

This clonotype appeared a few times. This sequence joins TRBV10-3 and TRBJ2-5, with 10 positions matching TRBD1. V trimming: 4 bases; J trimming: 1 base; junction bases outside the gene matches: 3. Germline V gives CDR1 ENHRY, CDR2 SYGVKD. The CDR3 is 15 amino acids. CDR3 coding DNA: TGTGCCATCAGTGTAGACAGGGGGCCCCAAGAGACCCAGTACTTC. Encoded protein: CAISVDRGPQETQYF.

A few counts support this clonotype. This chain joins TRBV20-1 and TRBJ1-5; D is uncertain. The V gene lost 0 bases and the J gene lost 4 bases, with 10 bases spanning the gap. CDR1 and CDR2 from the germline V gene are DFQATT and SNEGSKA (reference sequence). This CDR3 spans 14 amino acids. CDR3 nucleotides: TGCAGTGCTAGAGATAGAACGGGGAATCAGCCCCAGCATTTT. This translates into CSARDRTGNQPQHF.

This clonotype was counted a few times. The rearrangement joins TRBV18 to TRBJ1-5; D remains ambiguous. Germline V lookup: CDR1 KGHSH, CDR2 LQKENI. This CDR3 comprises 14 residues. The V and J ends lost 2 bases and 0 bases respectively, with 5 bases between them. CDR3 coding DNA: TGTGCCAGCTCACCAGGGAATAGCAATCAGCCCCAGCATTTT. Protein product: CASSPGNSNQPQHF.

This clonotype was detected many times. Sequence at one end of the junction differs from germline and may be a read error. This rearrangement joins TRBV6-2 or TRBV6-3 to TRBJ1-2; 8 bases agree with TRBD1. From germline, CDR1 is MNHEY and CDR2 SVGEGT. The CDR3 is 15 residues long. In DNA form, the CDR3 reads TGTGCCAGCAGATACTGGACAGGGATGTTCTATGGCTACACCTTC. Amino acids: CASRYWTGMFYGYTF.

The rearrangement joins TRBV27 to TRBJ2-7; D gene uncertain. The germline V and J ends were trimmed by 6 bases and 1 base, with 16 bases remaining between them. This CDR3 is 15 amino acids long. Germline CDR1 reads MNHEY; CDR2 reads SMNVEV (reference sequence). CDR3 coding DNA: TGTGCCAGCAGCCCCTTAGGGCCCGGGTCCTACGAGCAGTACTTC. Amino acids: CASSPLGPGSYEQYF.

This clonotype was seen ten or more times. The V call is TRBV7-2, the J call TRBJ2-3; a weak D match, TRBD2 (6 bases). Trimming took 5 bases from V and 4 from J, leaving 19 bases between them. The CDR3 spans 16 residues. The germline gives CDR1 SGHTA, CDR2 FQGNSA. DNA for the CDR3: TGTGCCAGCAGCACCCCGCGGGGTCCCAGCGCAGATACGCAGTATTTT. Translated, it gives CASSTPRGPSADTQYF.

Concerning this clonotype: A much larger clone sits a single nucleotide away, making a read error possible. The CDR3 protein is CASRPGTGRGTVAFF. CDR3 DNA sequence: TGTGCCAGCAGACCAGGGACAGGGCGAGGCACTGTAGCTTTCTTT. J is TRBJ1-1 and V is TRBV7-2; 9 bases map to TRBD1. In germline, CDR1 is SGHTA, CDR2 FQGNSA. CDR3 size: 15 residues.

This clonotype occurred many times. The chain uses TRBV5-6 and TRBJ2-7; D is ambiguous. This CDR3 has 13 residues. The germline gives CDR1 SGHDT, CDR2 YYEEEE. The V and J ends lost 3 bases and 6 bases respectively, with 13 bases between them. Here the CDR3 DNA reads TGTGCCAGCAGCTCCACATGGGTAAGCGAGCAGTACTTC. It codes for CASSSTWVSEQYF.

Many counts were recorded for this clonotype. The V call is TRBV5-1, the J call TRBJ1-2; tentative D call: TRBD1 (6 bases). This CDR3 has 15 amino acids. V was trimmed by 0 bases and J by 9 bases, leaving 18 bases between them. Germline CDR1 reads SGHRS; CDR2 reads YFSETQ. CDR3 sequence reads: CASSLGFAQGNRYTF. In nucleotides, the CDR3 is TGCGCCAGCAGCTTGGGGTTCGCACAGGGTAACCGCTACACCTTC.

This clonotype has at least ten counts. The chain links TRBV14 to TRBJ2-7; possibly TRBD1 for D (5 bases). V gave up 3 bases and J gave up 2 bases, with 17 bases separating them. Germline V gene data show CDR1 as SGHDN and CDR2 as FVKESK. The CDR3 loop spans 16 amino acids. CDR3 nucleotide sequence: TGTGCCAGCAGCCACAGCCCTCTGGGGCGGACCTACGAGCAGTACTTC. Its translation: CASSHSPLGRTYEQYF.

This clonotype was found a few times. The DNA for the CDR3 is TGCAGTGCTAGAGGGGGCCATGAAGCTTTCTTT. This encodes CSARGGHEAFF. The chain links TRBV20-1 to TRBJ1-1, with D possibly being TRBD1 (5 bases). Looked up from germline, CDR1 is DFQATT and CDR2 is SNEGSKA (reference sequence). Trimming shortened V by 1 base and J by 7 bases, and 7 bases separated the two germline ends. This CDR3 comprises 11 residues.

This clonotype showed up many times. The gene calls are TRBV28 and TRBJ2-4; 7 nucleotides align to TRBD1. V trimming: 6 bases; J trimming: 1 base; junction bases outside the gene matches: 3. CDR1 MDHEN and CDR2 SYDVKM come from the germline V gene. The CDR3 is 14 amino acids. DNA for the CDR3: TGTGCCAGCAGACAGGGGACCGCCAAAAACATTCAGTACTTC. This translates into CASRQGTAKNIQYF.

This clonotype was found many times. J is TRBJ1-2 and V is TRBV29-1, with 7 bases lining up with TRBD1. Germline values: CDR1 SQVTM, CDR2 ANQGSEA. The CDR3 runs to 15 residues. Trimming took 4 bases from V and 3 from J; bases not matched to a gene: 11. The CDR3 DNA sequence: TGCAGCGTTGGGGGGAGGGGGCGAACAGACTATGGCTACACCTTC. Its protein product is CSVGGRGRTDYGYTF. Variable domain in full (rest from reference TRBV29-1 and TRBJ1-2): SAVISQKPSRDICQRGTSLTIQCQVDSQVTMMFWYRQQPGQSLTLIATANQGSEATYESGFVIDKFPISRPNLTFSTLTVSNMSPEDSSIYLCSVGGRGRTDYGYTFGSGTRLTVV.

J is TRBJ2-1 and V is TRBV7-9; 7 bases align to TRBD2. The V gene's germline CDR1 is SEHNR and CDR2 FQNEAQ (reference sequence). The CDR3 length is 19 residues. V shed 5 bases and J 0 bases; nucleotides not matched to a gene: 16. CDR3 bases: TGTGCCAGCAGCCCCCGACTAAGCGGGGTATTGGCCTCCTACAATGAGCAGTTCTTC. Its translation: CASSPRLSGVLASYNEQFF.

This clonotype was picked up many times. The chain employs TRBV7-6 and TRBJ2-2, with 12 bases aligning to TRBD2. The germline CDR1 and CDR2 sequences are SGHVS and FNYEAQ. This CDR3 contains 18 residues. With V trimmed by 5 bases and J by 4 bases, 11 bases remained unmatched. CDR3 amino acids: CASSPHILLAGGTGELFF. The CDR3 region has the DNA TGTGCCAGCAGCCCACACATCCTACTAGCGGGGGGCACCGGGGAGCTGTTTTTT.

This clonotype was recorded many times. The CDR3 coding sequence is TGTGCCAGCAGCTTAGATACCGGGCGTCCTGGCTACACCTTC. Protein product: CASSLDTGRPGYTF. The chain links TRBV7-2 to TRBJ1-2; D not resolved. With 1 base removed from V and 7 bases from J, the gap between germline ends came to 13 bases. This CDR3 contains 14 residues. Germline V gene sequence: CDR1 SGHTA, CDR2 FQGNSA.

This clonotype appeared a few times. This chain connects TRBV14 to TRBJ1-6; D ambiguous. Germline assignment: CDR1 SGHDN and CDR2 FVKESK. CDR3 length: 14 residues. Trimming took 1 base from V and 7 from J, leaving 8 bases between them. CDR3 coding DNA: TGTGCCAGCAGCCAAGTTTTAGCGAATTCACCCCTCCACTTT. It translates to CASSQVLANSPLHF.

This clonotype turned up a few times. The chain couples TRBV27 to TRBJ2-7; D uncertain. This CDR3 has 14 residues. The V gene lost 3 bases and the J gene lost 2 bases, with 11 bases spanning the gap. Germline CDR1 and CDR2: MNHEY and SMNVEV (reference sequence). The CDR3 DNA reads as TGTGCCAGCAGTTTTCAAGCTTCCACCTACGAGCAGTACTTC. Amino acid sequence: CASSFQASTYEQYF.

The CDR3: CASSLGRNVGTDTQYF. The CDR3 DNA reads TGTGCCAGCAGCTTAGGAAGGAATGTGGGCACAGATACGCAGTATTTT. V usage is TRBV7-2 and J usage is TRBJ2-3; D not resolved. Germline V CDR1 and CDR2: SGHTA, FQGNSA. Between the trimmed V and J ends, which lost 1 base and 1 base, there was a span of 12 bases. The CDR3 has 16 residues.